Listed below are T cell receptor beta chains from one sample, sequenced in a study of blood T cell repertoires in COVID-19. TCRdb's copy holds only in-frame clones and misses some; the assay was immunoSEQ multiplex PCR. The table has 140,000 to 150,000 clones, roughly 78% seen once; the top ten hold roughly 15%. Specimen: peripheral blood. These receptors came from a human donor with acute or convalescent COVID-19. The donor label of this sample is uncertain. CDR3s include the opening cysteine and the closing phenylalanine or tryptophan. A D gene is named only where the DNA matches it firmly.

D: TRBD2
J: TRBJ2-7
V: TRBV4-3
DNA: TGCGCCAGCAGCCCCCAGGGACTAGCGGGGGGTACCTCCTACGAGCAGTACTTC
CDR3: CASSPQGLAGGTSYEQYF

D: -
J: TRBJ1-1
V: TRBV5-1
DNA: TGCGCCAGCAGCTTGGAGTTCGGTACTGAAGCTTTCTTT
CDR3: CASSLEFGTEAFF

D: TRBD1
J: TRBJ2-2
V: TRBV6-2/TRBV6-3
DNA: TGTGCCAGCAGCGACACCGGGACAGGGGATCCGGACACCGGGGAGCTGTTTTTT
CDR3: CASSDTGTGDPDTGELFF

D: TRBD2
J: TRBJ2-1
V: TRBV2
DNA: TGTGCCAGCAGTGTCAGGCCTAGCGGGGGGAATGAGCAGTTCTTC
CDR3: CASSVRPSGGNEQFF

D: TRBD1
J: TRBJ2-2
V: TRBV30
DNA: TGTGCCTGGATCACAGGGGGAAGCACCGGGGAGCTGTTTTTT
CDR3: CAWITGGSTGELFF

D: -
J: TRBJ2-5
V: TRBV4-1
DNA: TGCGCCAGCAGCCAAGTCTCACGGACTACAGAGACCCAGTACTTC
CDR3: CASSQVSRTTETQYF

D: TRBD1
J: TRBJ1-3
V: TRBV11-3
DNA: TGTGCCAGCAGCCACACAGGGGACACAGATGGAAACACCATATATTTT
CDR3: CASSHTGDTDGNTIYF

D: TRBD2
J: TRBJ2-3
V: TRBV5-1
DNA: TGCGCCAGCAGCTTGGGTAGCGGGGGGGCTCGGGATACGCAGTATTTT
CDR3: CASSLGSGGARDTQYF

D: -
J: TRBJ1-2
V: TRBV14
DNA: TGTGCCAGCAGCCAGACAAACAGGGCAGCTAGTTATGGCTACACCTTC
CDR3: CASSQTNRAASYGYTF

D: -
J: TRBJ1-3
V: TRBV9
DNA: TGTGCCAGCAGCGTAGATACAGGCCTCTCTGGAAACACCATATATTTT
CDR3: CASSVDTGLSGNTIYF

D: -
J: TRBJ2-6
V: TRBV29-1
DNA: TGCAGCGTTGATATATCCGGGGCCAACGTCCTGACTTTC
CDR3: CSVDISGANVLTF

D: TRBD1
J: TRBJ1-1
V: TRBV29-1
DNA: TGCAGCGTAGACAGGGGGCGCTTACTCATGAACACTGAAGCTTTCTTT
CDR3: CSVDRGRLLMNTEAFF

D: -
J: TRBJ1-1
V: TRBV7-9
DNA: TGTGCCAGCAGCCAGGGGCGAATGAACACTGAAGCTTTCTTT
CDR3: CASSQGRMNTEAFF

D: -
J: TRBJ1-3
V: TRBV7-2
DNA: TGTGCCAGCAGGCCTGGGGGGAACTCTGGAAACACCATATATTTT
CDR3: CASRPGGNSGNTIYF

D: -
J: TRBJ1-1
V: TRBV5-1
DNA: TGCGCCAGCAGCCCACGGGACAAATCTGAAGCTTTCTTT
CDR3: CASSPRDKSEAFF

D: -
J: TRBJ2-7
V: TRBV19
DNA: TGTGCCAGTATCACCGGTGGTGTCTTC
CDR3: CASITGGVF

D: -
J: TRBJ1-2
V: TRBV19
DNA: TGTGCCAGTAGTACCCGGGGGACGTCTAACTATGGCTACACCTTC
CDR3: CASSTRGTSNYGYTF